Detailed here is one T cell receptor beta chain. Blood CD8+ and CD4+ T cells underwent high-throughput TCR beta sequencing. In the multiple sclerosis control group, patients were treatment-naive and had stable or active relapsing-remitting disease. TEMRA cells underwent FACS enrichment and CD8+ and CD4+ T cells underwent negative isolation. With random hexamers, reverse transcription was performed on 0.5 to 1 ug of RNA. TCRdb redid the calling of the immunoSEQ multiplex PCR reads with MiXCR, one entry per CDR3 protein. Among around 120,000 distinct CDR3 sequences listed, 94% were seen once. Trimming at V came to 2 bases and at J to 3 bases, leaving 7 bases not matched to a gene. CDR3 length: 16 residues. CDR1 and CDR2 (germline): MRHNA, SNTAGT. The data derive from a study of CD8 T cells in Susac syndrome.

The rearrangement joins TRBV6-4 to TRBJ1-2, with 9 positions matching TRBD1. The source material was CD4+ T cells from PBMCs. This TCR was sampled from a human donor with multiple sclerosis. CDR3 in amino acids: CASSDDPGQGYYGYTF. The CDR3 region has the DNA TGTGCCAGCAGTGACGACCCGGGACAGGGCTACTATGGCTACACCTTC.